A single sample is the source of the 9 T cell receptor beta chains below, sequenced in a study of blood T cell repertoires in COVID-19 (dated by TCRdb to the early 2020s). Libraries were made using the immunoSEQ multiplex PCR assay. This is the immuneACCESS table as TCRdb keeps it, with only in-frame sequences that have V and J called. A part of the clones is gone; compared with another copy, unresolved V genes explain less than half, and the rest is unexplained. The sample table contains approximately 60,000 clones; only one count was recorded for around 86% of them. The ten largest clonotypes hold more than 2.5% of the sample. Sequenced: peripheral blood. The receptor source for this set is a man aged 50-60 years with active COVID-19.

The chain joins TRBV3-1 (or the pseudogene TRBV3-2) to TRBJ2-5; tentative D call: TRBD2 (6 bases). This CDR3 contains 14 residues. The V and J ends lost 7 bases and 2 bases respectively, with 14 bases between them. The germline V gene has CDR1 LGHDT and CDR2 YNNKEL (reference sequence). For the CDR3, the DNA is TGTGCCAGCAACCACGGACTAATGCAAGAGACCCAGTACTTC. Residues: CASNHGLMQETQYF.

This chain uses TRBV5-1 with TRBJ1-4, with 7 positions matching TRBD1. Germline values: CDR1 SGHRS, CDR2 YFSETQ. This CDR3 comprises 15 residues. V was clipped by 4 bases and J by 8 bases; unmatched bases: 11. The CDR3 DNA reads as TGCGCCAGCAGCCCCAGACAGGGAGATAGGGAAAAACTGTTTTTT. Translated: CASSPRQGDREKLFF.

The chain links TRBV18 to TRBJ2-2; tentatively, D is TRBD2 (6 bases). Trimming took off 0 bases at V and 5 bases at J, with 7 bases between the two ends. This CDR3 has 14 amino acids. CDR1 KGHSH and CDR2 LQKENI come from the germline V gene. The CDR3 DNA is TGTGCCAGCTCACCACCGGGGGGAACCGGGGAGCTGTTTTTT. Amino acid sequence: CASSPPGGTGELFF.

V usage is TRBV4-1 and J usage is TRBJ1-5, with TRBD1 matching 9 bases. J lost 5 bases, V lost 0 bases, and 5 bases had no gene match. Germline V gene lookup returns CDR1 MGHRA and CDR2 YSYEKL. The CDR3 runs 16 residues. The CDR3 DNA follows: TGCGCCAGCAGCCAAGATTGGGACAGGGAAGATCAGCCCCAGCATTTT. It is translated as CASSQDWDREDQPQHF.

The V call is TRBV23-1, the J call TRBJ2-1, with 10 bases matching TRBD2. TRBV23-1 is recorded as an ORF, its role being uncertain. This CDR3 spans 16 amino acids. V lost 6 bases and J lost 3; bases outside the gene matches: 8. CDR3 residues: CASRHQVAGGYNEQFF. The DNA of the CDR3 is TGCGCCAGCAGGCACCAAGTAGCGGGGGGCTACAATGAGCAGTTCTTC.

This chain links TRBV18 with TRBJ1-4; 8 nucleotides agree with TRBD1. Trimming removed 3 bases from V and 0 bases from J; junction bases left unmatched: 6. The germline V gene has CDR1 KGHSH and CDR2 LQKENI. The CDR3 is 17 residues long. CDR3 coding DNA: TGTGCCAGCTCACCCCGGACAGGGACCGCAACTAATGAAAAACTGTTTTTT. Protein sequence: CASSPRTGTATNEKLFF.

V usage is TRBV7-9 and J usage is TRBJ2-5; 8 nucleotides match TRBD1. This CDR3 is 14 amino acids long. V dropped 5 bases and J dropped 7; count of bases not matched to a gene: 9. Germline lookup yields CDR1 SEHNR and CDR2 FQNEAQ (reference sequence). The CDR3 sequence: CASSPAGGLATQYF. The CDR3 DNA is TGTGCCAGCAGCCCCGCAGGGGGCCTGGCGACCCAGTACTTC.

The V gene is TRBV19, the J gene TRBJ1-5; perhaps TRBD1 as D (5 bases). The V gene lost 0 bases and the J gene lost 2 bases, with 11 bases spanning the gap. The CDR3 is made up of 16 amino acids. Germline CDR1 and CDR2: LNHDA and SQIVND (reference sequence). The CDR3 sequence: CASSIDRGAGNQPQHF. The CDR3 region has the DNA TGTGCCAGTAGTATAGATCGCGGGGCCGGCAATCAGCCCCAGCATTTT.

The chain recombines TRBV19 with TRBJ2-1, with D possibly TRBD2 on 7 matching bases. The germline V gene encodes CDR1 LNHDA and CDR2 SQIVND (reference sequence). The CDR3 spans 14 residues. Trimming shortened V by 2 bases and J by 7 bases, and 12 bases separated the two germline ends. The CDR3 DNA reads TGTGCCAGTAGTATAAGGGGAGGGGGTAATGAGCAGTTCTTC. Its protein is CASSIRGGGNEQFF. Full variable domain (rest looked up from reference TRBV19 and TRBJ2-1): DGGITQSPKYLFRKEGQNVTLSCEQNLNHDAMYWYRQDPGQGLRLIYYSQIVNDFQKGDIAEGYSVSREKKESFPLTVTSAQKNPTAFYLCASSIRGGGNEQFFGPGTRLTVL.